This is a list of T cell receptor beta chains from one sample in a study of identical twins. MiXCR, applied by TCRdb to the 5' RACE reads, yields one record per CDR3 protein. The data contain 500,000 to 650,000 distinct CDR3 sequences, about 22% of them singletons. Another study also made use of these data, one on yellow fever vaccine responses in identical twins.

Source material: CD4+ T cells sorted from blood. Source of these receptors: a woman aged 18-29 years in good health. CDR3s include the opening cysteine and the closing phenylalanine or tryptophan. D genes are given only for firm matches. Some rows mark clone size as missing; the rest say once, few, many or name a class of expanded clone.

TRBV5-1	TRBJ2-2	.	.	CASSLVQGDGELFF	TGCGCCAGCAGCTTGGTTCAGGGAGACGGGGAGCTGTTTTTT
TRBV5-5	TRBJ2-1	.	few	CASSGALAGSKYNEQFF	TGTGCCAGCAGCGGGGCTTTGGCGGGTTCGAAGTACAATGAGCAGTTCTTC
TRBV20-1	TRBJ2-6	.	few	CSAPRRTASGANVLTF	TGCAGTGCTCCCCGACGGACAGCTTCTGGGGCCAACGTCCTGACTTTC
TRBV28	TRBJ2-1	.	.	CASSWDVKQFF	TGTGCCAGCAGTTGGGACGTCAAGCAGTTCTTC
TRBV20-1	TRBJ1-3	TRBD1	few	CSADDRGPGNTIYF	TGCAGTGCAGACGACAGGGGGCCGGGAAACACCATATATTTT
TRBV29-1	TRBJ1-1	TRBD1	.	CSVESPGQENTEAFF	TGCAGCGTTGAGAGCCCTGGACAGGAGAACACTGAAGCTTTCTTT
TRBV29-1	TRBJ2-6	TRBD1	few	CSVGPRQGLAGANVLTF	TGCAGCGTTGGCCCCAGACAGGGGTTGGCTGGGGCCAACGTCCTGACTTTC
TRBV20-1	TRBJ2-1	TRBD1	.	CSASAGGAARGDEQFF	TGCAGTGCCTCCGCAGGGGGAGCCGCCAGGGGAGATGAGCAGTTCTTC
TRBV5-6	TRBJ2-3	TRBD1	.	CASSKTPGQGMADTQYF	TGTGCCAGCAGCAAAACCCCAGGACAGGGGATGGCAGATACGCAGTATTTT
TRBV6-5	TRBJ2-1	TRBD2	.	CASSLGLPWSSYNEQFF	TGTGCCAGCAGTTTGGGACTACCCTGGAGCTCCTACAATGAGCAGTTCTTC
TRBV7-9	TRBJ2-7	.	few	CASSFRPGSTTNYEQYF	TGTGCCAGCAGCTTCCGACCAGGGAGCACCACCAACTACGAGCAGTACTTC
TRBV25-1	TRBJ2-5	.	.	CASSGSSRLRTPQETQYF	TGTGCCAGCAGTGGCTCATCGAGACTACGGACCCCTCAAGAGACCCAGTACTTC
TRBV6-2/TRBV6-3	TRBJ2-7	TRBD2	.	CASSSSGSEQYF	TGTGCCAGCAGTTCTAGCGGGAGCGAGCAGTACTTC
TRBV7-9	TRBJ2-5	.	.	CASSFDVQETQYF	TGTGCCAGCAGCTTCGACGTCCAAGAGACCCAGTACTTC
TRBV24-1	TRBJ2-3	.	.	CATSAPADTQYF	TGTGCCACCAGTGCCCCGGCAGATACGCAGTATTTT
TRBV3-1	TRBJ2-1	.	.	CASSQLKLNEQFF	TGTGCCAGCAGCCAATTGAAGCTGAATGAGCAGTTCTTC
TRBV28	TRBJ1-1	TRBD1	.	CASTDRGVITEAFF	TGTGCCAGCACGGACAGGGGCGTAATCACTGAAGCTTTCTTT
TRBV6-1	TRBJ1-5	.	few	CASSEGPASQPQHF	TGTGCCAGCAGTGAAGGTCCCGCTTCTCAGCCCCAGCATTTT
TRBV5-6	TRBJ2-3	TRBD1	few	CASSRDATGFTDTQYF	TGTGCCAGCAGCCGGGACGCGACAGGGTTCACAGATACGCAGTATTTT
TRBV5-5	TRBJ2-6	TRBD1	.	CASSTGGTSGANVLTF	TGTGCCAGCTCAACAGGGGGCACGTCGGGGGCCAACGTCCTGACTTTC
TRBV19	TRBJ1-1	TRBD1	few	CASSSGQGKGEAFF	TGTGCCAGTAGTTCGGGACAGGGTAAGGGTGAAGCTTTCTTT
TRBV11-2	TRBJ1-4	.	.	CASSLMGATNEKLFF	TGTGCCAGCAGCTTAATGGGCGCAACTAATGAAAAACTGTTTTTT
TRBV12-3/TRBV12-4	TRBJ2-1	.	.	CASSLVPSARSHNEQFF	TGTGCCAGCAGTTTGGTGCCATCTGCGCGGTCTCATAATGAGCAGTTCTTC
TRBV5-6	TRBJ2-1	.	few	CASSLFGVGSYNEQFF	TGTGCCAGCAGCTTGTTTGGTGTTGGCTCCTACAATGAGCAGTTCTTC
TRBV10-3	TRBJ2-1	TRBD1	.	CAISEGQGRGEQFF	TGTGCCATCAGTGAGGGACAGGGACGAGGTGAGCAGTTCTTC
TRBV20-1	TRBJ2-1	TRBD2	few	CSARHTGSGGNEQFF	TGCAGTGCTAGACACACCGGCTCGGGAGGCAATGAGCAGTTCTTC
TRBV29-1	TRBJ2-1	TRBD2	few	CSVVTSGTSSYNEQFF	TGCAGCGTTGTAACTAGCGGGACGAGCTCCTACAATGAGCAGTTCTTC
TRBV20-1	TRBJ1-1	.	.	CSARDGSGTTNTEAFF	TGCAGTGCTAGAGATGGCTCCGGGACAACCAACACTGAAGCTTTCTTT
TRBV5-1	TRBJ2-3	TRBD2	.	CASSSNNPPLAGYTDTQYF	TGCGCCAGCAGCTCAAACAACCCTCCGTTAGCGGGGTACACAGATACGCAGTATTTT
TRBV2	TRBJ2-1	.	few	CASSEIHPSYNEQFF	TGTGCCAGCAGTGAAATCCACCCTTCCTACAATGAGCAGTTCTTC
TRBV10-3	TRBJ2-7	TRBD2	.	CAITGTPGGPAEQYF	TGTGCCATCACCGGGACCCCGGGAGGGCCGGCTGAGCAGTACTTC
TRBV20-1	TRBJ2-3	TRBD2	.	CSASYGGGTDTQYF	TGCAGTGCTAGTTACGGGGGGGGGACAGATACGCAGTATTTT
TRBV2	TRBJ2-3	.	.	CASNSVLAEDTQYF	TGTGCCAGCAACTCGGTCTTAGCTGAGGATACGCAGTATTTT
TRBV29-1	TRBJ2-1	.	.	CSVVRSSEQFF	TGCAGCGTTGTGAGGAGTAGTGAGCAGTTCTTC
TRBV2	TRBJ2-7	.	.	CASSVLGGGGAAYEQYF	TGTGCCAGCAGTGTACTGGGGGGTGGGGGAGCCGCCTACGAGCAGTACTTC
TRBV3-1	TRBJ1-3	.	many	CASSWRGDGNTIYF	TGTGCCAGCAGCTGGCGAGGGGACGGAAACACCATATATTTT
TRBV3-1	TRBJ2-7	.	.	CASSRTPSNDEQYF	TGTGCCAGCAGCCGAACACCCTCTAATGACGAGCAGTACTTC
TRBV12-3/TRBV12-4	TRBJ2-5	.	few	CASSPGIKETQYF	TGTGCCAGCAGTCCAGGGATAAAAGAGACCCAGTACTTC
TRBV9	TRBJ2-2	.	.	CASSVATDTGELFF	TGTGCCAGCAGCGTAGCGACGGACACCGGGGAGCTGTTTTTT